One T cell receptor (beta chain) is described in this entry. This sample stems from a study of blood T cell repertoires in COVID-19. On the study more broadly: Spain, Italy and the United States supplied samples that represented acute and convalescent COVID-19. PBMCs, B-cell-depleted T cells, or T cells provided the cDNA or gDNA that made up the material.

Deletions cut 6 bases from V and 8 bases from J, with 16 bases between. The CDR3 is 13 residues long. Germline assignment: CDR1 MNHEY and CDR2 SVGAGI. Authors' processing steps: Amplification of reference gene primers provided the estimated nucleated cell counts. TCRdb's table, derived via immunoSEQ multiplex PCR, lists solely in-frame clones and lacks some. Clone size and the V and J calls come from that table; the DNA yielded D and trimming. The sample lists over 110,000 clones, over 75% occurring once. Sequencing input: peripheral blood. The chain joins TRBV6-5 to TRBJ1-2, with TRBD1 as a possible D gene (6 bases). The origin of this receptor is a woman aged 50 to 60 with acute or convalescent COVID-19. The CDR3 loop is CASSQNRVQGYTF. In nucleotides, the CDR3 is TGTGCCAGCAGCCAAAACAGGGTTCAAGGCTACACCTTC.